This TCR beta chain was sequenced in a study of cytotoxic CD8 clonotypes in ibrutinib-treated CLL. Looking at the study overall: Under twelve relapsed/refractory, roughly 15 treatment-naive; 17 IGHV unmutated.

Libraries were prepared by immunoSEQ multiplex PCR; TCRdb keeps only in-frame clonotypes and omits some of them. The sample has 200,000 to 250,000 clones, around three quarters seen once. Germline CDR1 reads SEHNR; CDR2 reads FQNEAQ (reference sequence). The CDR3 consists of 13 residues. V lost 1 base and J 11 bases, leaving 14 bases between the germline ends. In its sample, this clone was seen once. The chain combines TRBV7-9 with TRBJ1-1; D uncertain. The TCR sequence derives from a human donor with chronic lymphocytic leukemia. Sequences were derived from PBMCs, sampled after 24 months of ibrutinib treatment. As DNA, the CDR3 is TGTGCCAGCAGCTTAGAGCCAATAGGGAGGGCTTTCTTT. Amino acids: CASSLEPIGRAFF.